A single sample is the source of the 5 T cell receptor beta chains below, sequenced in a study of technical replicates of blood from a handful of donors. Some clones are missing from TCRdb's copy, which holds only in-frame ones; the method was immunoSEQ multiplex PCR. Among 100,000 or so clones listed, about 94% were seen once. Sequenced: T cells isolated from PBMCs. The receptors were sampled from a human donor in good health.

This clone is a singleton in its sample. The chain carries TRBV6-5 and TRBJ2-7, with TRBD1 as a possible D gene (5 bases). Germline values: CDR1 MNHEY, CDR2 SVGAGI. This CDR3 contains 12 residues. The germline V and J ends were trimmed by 5 bases and 3 bases, with 8 bases remaining between them. In DNA form, the CDR3 reads TGTGCCAGCAGTCTCGACAGCTACGAGCAGTACTTC. Translating gives CASSLDSYEQYF.

J is TRBJ2-5 and V is TRBV28; no clear D. The germline gives CDR1 MDHEN, CDR2 SYDVKM. This CDR3 contains 13 residues. V lost 8 bases and J 1 base, leaving 11 bases between the germline ends. CDR3 sequence (DNA): TGTGCCAGCTGTCGACAAAGCCAAGAGACCCAGTACTTC. Protein sequence: CASCRQSQETQYF.

V and J are TRBV10-3 and TRBJ1-1, with 9 bases aligning to TRBD1. The CDR3 is 14 amino acids. Germline CDR1 and CDR2: ENHRY and SYGVKD. With 4 bases clipped from V and 5 bases from J, the junction kept 5 bases outside the gene matches. For the CDR3, the DNA is TGTGCCATCAGTGGGGGGACAGGGAGGACTGAAGCTTTCTTT. This encodes CAISGGTGRTEAFF.

The chain carries TRBV5-4 and TRBJ2-7; 9 positions agree with TRBD2. The CDR3 runs to 14 residues. Germline values: CDR1 SGHNT, CDR2 YYREEE (reference sequence). The trim removed 3 bases at V and 0 bases at J, leaving 1 base unmatched. For the CDR3, the DNA is TGTGCCAGCAGCTCGGGACTAGCCTCCTACGAGCAGTACTTC. It encodes CASSSGLASYEQYF.

The genes are TRBV6-5 and TRBJ2-3; 9 nucleotides line up with TRBD1. Germline V gene lookup returns CDR1 MNHEY and CDR2 SVGAGI. The CDR3 has 16 amino acids. The J segment lost 3 bases and the V segment lost 3 bases, leaving 7 bases of the junction unmatched. CDR3 DNA: TGTGCCAGCAGTTATTCCGGGACAGGGTTTACAGATACGCAGTATTTT. Translation gives CASSYSGTGFTDTQYF.